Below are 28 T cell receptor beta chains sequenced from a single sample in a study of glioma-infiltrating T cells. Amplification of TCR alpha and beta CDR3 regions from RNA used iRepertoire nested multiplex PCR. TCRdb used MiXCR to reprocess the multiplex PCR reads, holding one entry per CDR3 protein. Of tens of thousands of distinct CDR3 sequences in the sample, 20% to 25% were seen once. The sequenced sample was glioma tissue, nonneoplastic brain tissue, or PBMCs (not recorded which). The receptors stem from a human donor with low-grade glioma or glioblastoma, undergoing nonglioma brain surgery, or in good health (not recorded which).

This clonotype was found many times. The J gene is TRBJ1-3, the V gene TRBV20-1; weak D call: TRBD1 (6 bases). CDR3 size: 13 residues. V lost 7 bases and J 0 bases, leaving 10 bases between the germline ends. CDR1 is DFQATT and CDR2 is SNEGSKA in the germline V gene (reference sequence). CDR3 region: CSVRGSSGNTIYF. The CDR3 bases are TGCAGTGTCAGGGGCAGCTCTGGAAACACCATATATTTT.

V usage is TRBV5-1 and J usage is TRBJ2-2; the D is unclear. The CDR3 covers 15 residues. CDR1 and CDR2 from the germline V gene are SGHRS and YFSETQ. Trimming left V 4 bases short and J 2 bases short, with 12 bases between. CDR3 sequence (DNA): TGCGCCAGCAGCCCAACGGACGGAAACACCGGGGAGCTGTTTTTT. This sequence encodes CASSPTDGNTGELFF.

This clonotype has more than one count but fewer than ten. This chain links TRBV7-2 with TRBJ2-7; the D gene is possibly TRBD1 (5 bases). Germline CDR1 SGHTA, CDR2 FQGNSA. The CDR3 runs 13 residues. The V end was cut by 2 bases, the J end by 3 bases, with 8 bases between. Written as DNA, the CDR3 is TGTGCCAGCAGCTTACCCGACAGCTACGAGCAGTACTTC. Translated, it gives CASSLPDSYEQYF.

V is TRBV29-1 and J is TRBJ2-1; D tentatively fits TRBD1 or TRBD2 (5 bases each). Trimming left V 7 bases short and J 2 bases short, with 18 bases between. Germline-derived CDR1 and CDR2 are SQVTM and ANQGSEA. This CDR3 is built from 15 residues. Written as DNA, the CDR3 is TGCAGCGCCAAAGGTGCTAGAGGGGCCTACAATGAGCAGTTCTTC. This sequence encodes CSAKGARGAYNEQFF.

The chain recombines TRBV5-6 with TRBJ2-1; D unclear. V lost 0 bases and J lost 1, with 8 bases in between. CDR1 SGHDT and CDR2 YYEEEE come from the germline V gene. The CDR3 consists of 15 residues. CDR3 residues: CASSLAWQSYNEQFF. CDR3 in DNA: TGTGCCAGCAGCTTGGCCTGGCAGTCCTACAATGAGCAGTTCTTC.

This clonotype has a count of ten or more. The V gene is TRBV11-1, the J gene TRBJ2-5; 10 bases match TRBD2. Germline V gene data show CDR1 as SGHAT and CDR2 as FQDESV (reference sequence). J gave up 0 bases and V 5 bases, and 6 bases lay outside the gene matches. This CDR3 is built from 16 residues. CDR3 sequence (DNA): TGTGCCAGCAGCCAAACTAGCGGGGCCTACCAAGAGACCCAGTACTTC. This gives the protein CASSQTSGAYQETQYF.

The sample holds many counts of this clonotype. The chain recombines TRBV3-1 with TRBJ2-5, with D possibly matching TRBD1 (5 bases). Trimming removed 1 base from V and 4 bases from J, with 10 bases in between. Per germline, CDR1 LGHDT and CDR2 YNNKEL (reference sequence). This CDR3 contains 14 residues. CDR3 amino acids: CASSQALTGETQYF. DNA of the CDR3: TGTGCCAGCAGCCAAGCCTTAACAGGAGAGACCCAGTACTTC.

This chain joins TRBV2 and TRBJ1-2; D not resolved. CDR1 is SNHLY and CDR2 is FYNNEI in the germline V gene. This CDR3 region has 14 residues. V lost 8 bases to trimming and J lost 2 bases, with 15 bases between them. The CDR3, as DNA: TGTGCCAGCTCCCCGCACGGCAGGAACTATGGCTACACCTTC. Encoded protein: CASSPHGRNYGYTF.

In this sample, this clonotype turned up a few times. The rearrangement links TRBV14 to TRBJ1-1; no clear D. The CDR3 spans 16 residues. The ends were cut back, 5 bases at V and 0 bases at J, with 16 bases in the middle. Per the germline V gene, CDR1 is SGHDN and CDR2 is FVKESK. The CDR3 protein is CASSGLRRSMNTEAFF. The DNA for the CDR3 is TGTGCCAGCAGCGGTTTGAGGCGATCCATGAACACTGAAGCTTTCTTT.

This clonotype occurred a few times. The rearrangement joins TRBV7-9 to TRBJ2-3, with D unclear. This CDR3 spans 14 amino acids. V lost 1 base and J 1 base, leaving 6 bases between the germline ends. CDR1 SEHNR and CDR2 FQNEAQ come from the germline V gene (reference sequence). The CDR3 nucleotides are TGTGCCAGCAGCTTAGGGCGCGGCACAGATACGCAGTATTTT. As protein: CASSLGRGTDTQYF.

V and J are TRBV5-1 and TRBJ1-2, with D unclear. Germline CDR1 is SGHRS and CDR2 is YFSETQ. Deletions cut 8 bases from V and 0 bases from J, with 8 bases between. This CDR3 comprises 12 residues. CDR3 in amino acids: CASSLSNYGYTF. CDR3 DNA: TGCGCCAGTTCGTTATCTAACTATGGCTACACCTTC.

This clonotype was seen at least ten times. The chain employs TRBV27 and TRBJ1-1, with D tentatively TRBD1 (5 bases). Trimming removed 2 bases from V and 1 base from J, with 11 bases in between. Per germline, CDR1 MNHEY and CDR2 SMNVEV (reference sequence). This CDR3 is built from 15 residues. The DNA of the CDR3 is TGTGCCAGCAGTTTAGGGGCAATGGGGAACACTGAAGCTTTCTTT. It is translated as CASSLGAMGNTEAFF.

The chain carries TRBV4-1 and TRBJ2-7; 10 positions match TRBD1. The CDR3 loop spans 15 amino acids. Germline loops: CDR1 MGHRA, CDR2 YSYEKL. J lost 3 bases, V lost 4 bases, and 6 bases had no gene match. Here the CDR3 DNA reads TGCGCCAGCAGCCGCGGACAGGGGGGAATCTACGAGCAGTACTTC. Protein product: CASSRGQGGIYEQYF.

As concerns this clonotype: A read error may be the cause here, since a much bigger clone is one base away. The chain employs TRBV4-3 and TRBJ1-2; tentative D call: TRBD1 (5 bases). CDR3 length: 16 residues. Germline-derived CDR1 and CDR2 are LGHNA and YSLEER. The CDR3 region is CARSQVVFDSHYGYTF. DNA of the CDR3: TGCGCCAGGAGCCAAGTGGTATTCGACAGCCACTATGGCTACACCTTC.

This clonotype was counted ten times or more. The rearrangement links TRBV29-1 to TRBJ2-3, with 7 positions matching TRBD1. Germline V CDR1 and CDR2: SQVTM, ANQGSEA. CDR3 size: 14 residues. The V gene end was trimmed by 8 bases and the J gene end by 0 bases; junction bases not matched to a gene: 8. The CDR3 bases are TGCAGCAGTTACAGGGGAACGAGCACAGATACGCAGTATTTT. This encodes CSSYRGTSTDTQYF.

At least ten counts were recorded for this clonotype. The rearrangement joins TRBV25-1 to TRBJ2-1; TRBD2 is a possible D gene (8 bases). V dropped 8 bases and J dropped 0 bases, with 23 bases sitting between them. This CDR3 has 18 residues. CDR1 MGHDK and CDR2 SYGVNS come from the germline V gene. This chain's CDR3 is CASQGTAGALSSYNEQFF. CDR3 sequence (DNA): TGTGCCAGCCAGGGGACAGCGGGGGCCCTGAGCTCCTACAATGAGCAGTTCTTC.

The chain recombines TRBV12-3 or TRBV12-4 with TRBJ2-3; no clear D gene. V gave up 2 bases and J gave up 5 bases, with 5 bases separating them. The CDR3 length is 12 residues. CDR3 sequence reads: CASSLLRDTQYF. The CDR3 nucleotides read TGTGCCAGCAGTTTATTGAGAGATACGCAGTATTTT.

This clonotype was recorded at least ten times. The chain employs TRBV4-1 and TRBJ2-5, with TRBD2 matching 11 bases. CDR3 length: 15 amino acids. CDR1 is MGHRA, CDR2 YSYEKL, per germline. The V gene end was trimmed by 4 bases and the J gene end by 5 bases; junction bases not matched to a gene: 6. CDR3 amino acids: CASSLSGGAAETQYF. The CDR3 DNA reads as TGCGCCAGCAGCCTTAGCGGGGGGGCCGCGGAGACCCAGTACTTC.

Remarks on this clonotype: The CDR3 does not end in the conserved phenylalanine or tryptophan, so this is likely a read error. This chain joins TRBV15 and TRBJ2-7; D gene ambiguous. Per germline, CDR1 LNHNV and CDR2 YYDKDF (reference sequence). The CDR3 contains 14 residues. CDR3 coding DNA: TGTGCCCCCAGCAGTGGACCCCCGGCCCCCGAGCAGTACTCC. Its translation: CAPSSGPPAPEQYS.

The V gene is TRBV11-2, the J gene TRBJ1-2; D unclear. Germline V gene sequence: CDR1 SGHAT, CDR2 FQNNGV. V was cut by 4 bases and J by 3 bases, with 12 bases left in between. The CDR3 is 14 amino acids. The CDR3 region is CASSSAVVHYGYTF. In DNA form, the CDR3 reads TGTGCCAGCAGCTCCGCAGTAGTTCACTATGGCTACACCTTC.

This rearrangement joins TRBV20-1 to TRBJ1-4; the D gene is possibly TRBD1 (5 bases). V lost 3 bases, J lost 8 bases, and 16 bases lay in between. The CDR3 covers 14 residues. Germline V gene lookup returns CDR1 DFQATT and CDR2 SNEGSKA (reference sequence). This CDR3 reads CSASRGAQEEKLFF. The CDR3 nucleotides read TGCAGTGCTAGTCGAGGGGCCCAAGAGGAAAAACTGTTTTTT.

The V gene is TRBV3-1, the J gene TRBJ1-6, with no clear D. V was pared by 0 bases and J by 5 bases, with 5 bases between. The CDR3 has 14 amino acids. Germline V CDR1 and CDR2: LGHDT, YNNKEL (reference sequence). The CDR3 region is CASSQETDNSPLHF. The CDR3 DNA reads TGTGCCAGCAGCCAAGAAACGGATAATTCACCCCTCCACTTT.

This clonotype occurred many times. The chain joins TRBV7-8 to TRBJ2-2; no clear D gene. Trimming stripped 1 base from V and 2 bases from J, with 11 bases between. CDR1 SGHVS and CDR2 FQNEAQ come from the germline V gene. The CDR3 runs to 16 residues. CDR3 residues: CASSLEVWGNTGELFF. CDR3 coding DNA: TGTGCCAGCAGCTTAGAGGTTTGGGGAAACACCGGGGAGCTGTTTTTT.

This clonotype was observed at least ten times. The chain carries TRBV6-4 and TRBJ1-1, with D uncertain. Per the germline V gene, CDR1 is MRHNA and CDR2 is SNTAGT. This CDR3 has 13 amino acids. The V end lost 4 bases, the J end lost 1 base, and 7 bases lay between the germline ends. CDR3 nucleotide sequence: TGTGCCAGCAGTGCCGTCCCGAACACTGAAGCTTTCTTT. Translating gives CASSAVPNTEAFF.

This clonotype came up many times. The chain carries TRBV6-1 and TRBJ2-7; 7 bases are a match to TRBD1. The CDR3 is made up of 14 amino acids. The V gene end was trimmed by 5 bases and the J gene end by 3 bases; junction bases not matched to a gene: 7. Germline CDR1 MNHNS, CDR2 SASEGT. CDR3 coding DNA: TGTGCCAGCAGTTTCACAGGGGTCAACTACGAGCAGTACTTC. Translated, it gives CASSFTGVNYEQYF.

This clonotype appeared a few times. CDR3 coding DNA: TGTGCCAGTAGTCCCGGTAGGGGGGTTAACCAAGAGACCCAGTACTTC. Translation gives CASSPGRGVNQETQYF. The chain recombines TRBV19 with TRBJ2-5; D tentatively reads TRBD1 or TRBD2 (6 bases each). Germline values: CDR1 LNHDA, CDR2 SQIVND (reference sequence). The CDR3 covers 16 residues. Trimming stripped 5 bases from V and 0 bases from J, with 16 bases between. Complete variable domain (other parts from reference TRBV19 and TRBJ2-5): DGGITQSPKYLFRKEGQNVTLSCEQNLNHDAMYWYRQDPGQGLRLIYYSQIVNDFQKGDIAEGYSVSREKKESFPLTVTSAQKNPTAFYLCASSPGRGVNQETQYFGPGTRLLVL.

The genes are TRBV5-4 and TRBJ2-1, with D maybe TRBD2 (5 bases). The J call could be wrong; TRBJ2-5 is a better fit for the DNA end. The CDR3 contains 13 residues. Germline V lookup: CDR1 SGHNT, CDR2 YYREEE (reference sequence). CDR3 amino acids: CASSPTRQETQYF. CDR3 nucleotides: TGTGCCAGCAGCCCCACTAGACAAGAGACCCAGTACTTC.

The CDR3 spells CASSVSGGQETQYF. As DNA, the CDR3 is TGCGCCAGCAGCGTTAGTGGGGGTCAAGAGACCCAGTACTTC. The rearrangement uses TRBV5-1 and TRBJ2-5; the D gene could be TRBD1 or TRBD2 (5 bases each). V was trimmed by 4 bases and J by 2 bases, leaving 12 bases between them. The CDR3 totals 14 residues. Germline V gene sequence: CDR1 SGHRS, CDR2 YFSETQ.